This T cell receptor (beta chain) was identified in a study of CD8+ T cells in alopecia areata. Study-wide background: The duration of tofacitinib was 6 to 18 months, with 6 months off drug afterward. The study's findings and limits: Uncertainty about whether baseline CD8+ expansion is linked to response remains, with one nonresponder.

Treatment meaning: oral pan-JAK inhibitor, 5-10 mg twice daily. Peripheral blood and lesional scalp punch biopsies were taken from alopecia areata patients. cDNA serving as the sequencing template came from extracted, reverse transcribed RNA. Profiled with immunoSEQ multiplex PCR; TCRdb holds only in-frame clones, not every one. The sample yields 110,000 or so clones, around three fifths seen once. Regarding this clone: Its antigen is not known.

The CDR3 extends over 15 amino acids. Germline trimming cut 2 bases from V and 7 bases from J; bases unmatched to any gene: 9. The source was CD4+ T cells sorted from blood, collected at week 24, from a patient treated with tofacitinib. This sequence was found in a human donor with alopecia areata. The chain employs TRBV23-1 and TRBJ2-5; 8 positions match TRBD1. TRBV23-1 has ORF status, its function being uncertain. This chain's CDR3 is CASSQHGDRGGTQYF. In DNA form, the CDR3 reads TGCGCCAGCAGTCAACACGGCGACAGGGGTGGGACCCAGTACTTC.